This TCR beta chain was sequenced during a study of blood T cells in healthy people across ages. This CDR3 is 15 amino acids long. The germline V and J ends were trimmed by 1 base and 4 bases, with 12 bases remaining between them. The use of a sample-barcoded 5' primer and a J-beta primer mix characterized a second PCR of about 7 to 12 cycles. TCRdb used MiXCR to reprocess the 5' RACE reads, holding one entry per CDR3 protein. Among 1 million or so distinct CDR3 sequences listed, more than 40% were seen once. V and J are TRBV12-3 or TRBV12-4 and TRBJ2-3; D not certain. This TCR was sampled from a woman aged 55-70 years in good health. Sequencing was carried out using blood. CDR3 sequence: CASSLVRSGADTQYF. The CDR3 nucleotides are TGTGCCAGCAGTTTAGTCAGATCCGGAGCAGATACGCAGTATTTT.